The text below deals with one T cell receptor (beta chain). Its target antigen remains unknown. Base qualities are not recorded, but no much larger clone differs from it by a single base. The record originates from a study of shared clonotypes between healthy human individuals (TCRdb year 2020). For the wider study: A few men and a couple of women, aged 18 to 49 years, made up the cohort. For each donor, three plates each were used for CD4 naive and CD4 memory, two plates were used for CD8 naive, and one plate was used for CD8 memory. To estimate repertoire size and how much clonotypes are shared between individuals, the study performed deep sequencing of blood TCR repertoires from about five healthy adults. Libraries were prepared and TCR repertoires were sequenced by different laboratories using diverse techniques, in order to increase sequencing depth and limit assay-specific biases. Per donor, leukapheresis produced somewhere between about 0.85 and 9.5 billion PBMCs. General study outcomes and caveats: The genetic and exposure-history diversity represented was limited by the small number of donors. Pairwise subsampling led to the expectation that sequencing depth would affect the degree of clonotype sharing among donors. Clonotypes shared by all four sorted-subset donors showed higher generation probabilities than non-shared clonotypes. Sharing across several donors was observed for around 5% of naive CD4, 3% to 3.5% of naive CD8, roughly 2.4% of memory CD4, and 0.4% of memory CD8 clonotypes. Even with the large sequencing depth, rarefaction of the sorted-subset datasets indicated that sequencing was incomplete. Naive subsets generally had larger estimated clonotype richness than memory subsets did. Sampling was restricted to blood, and TCR repertoires in tissue are likely to differ from TCR repertoires in blood.

Using the deep immunoSEQ assay, multiplex PCR amplified TCR CDR3 regions from genomic DNA. Extracted genomic DNA from each cell subset was distributed evenly across all wells of several immunoSEQ 96-well plates, and each plate was treated as a replicate. Each replicate PCR for sorted subsets received around 200 ng genomic DNA, equal to about 30,000 T cell genomes. Purified libraries were quantified with a Qubit 3.0 fluorometer, sized on a Bioanalyzer 2100, and re-quantified with the KAPA Library Quantification kit. Every immunoSEQ 96-well plate was sequenced on a separate single-read 150-cycle Illumina NextSeq 550 flow cell. The authors' analysis ran thus. The immunoSEQ output contained only junctional sequences without quality scores, so filtering could not match that applied to full-length reads. Sequences were annotated with PyIR, a Python wrapper for IgBLAST v1.9, using IMGT germline references to assign V/J genes and CDR3. Reads were removed for weak V/J assignments (E-value above 1e-6), missing CDR3, stop codons, out-of-frame junctions, or ambiguous translated residues. V3J clonotypes were defined as sequences sharing an identical inferred V gene, J gene, and CDR3 amino acid sequence. Percentage overlap between repertoires was calculated by dividing the number of shared unique clonotypes by the size of the smaller repertoire. Repertoire richness was assessed with RTK rarefaction, the Chao1 estimator, and Recon v2.1 estimates of unobserved clonotypes. Generation probabilities for all TCRbeta clonotypes obtained by the gDNA method from several donors were computed using OLGA. TCRdb stores this immuneACCESS table with in-frame sequences only. Part of the clones is absent; in the studies checked, under half of the shortfall reflects unresolved V genes, and no reason is known for the rest. D and trimming were read from the DNA, whereas the V and J calls and clone size are those reported in that table. The table for this sample lists about 1.5 million clones; roughly 97% of them were counted only once. The top ten clonotypes cover over 1% of the sample.

Healthy HIV-negative adults with no recently reported acute infections or vaccinations were included as donors. Every donor was a Caucasian adult residing in Nashville, Tennessee, USA. CD4+ T cells were enriched by magnetic negative selection; naive cells were then positively selected on CD45RA, and the negative fraction formed the memory subset. After blood collection by leukapheresis, PBMCs were isolated using Ficoll-Histopaque density gradient centrifugation and then cryopreserved in the vapor phase of liquid nitrogen. Analytical flow cytometry was used to check the purity and quantity of each magnetically sorted T cell population. Each sorted fraction had its genomic DNA isolated and then quantified by UV absorbance on a Nanodrop 2000c. From the germline V gene, CDR1 is SGHRS and CDR2 is YFSETQ. The CDR3 contains 15 residues, cysteine and phenylalanine counted. Just the 45-base CDR3 DNA is kept, in frame starting at base 1. V gives up 1 base and J gives up 5 bases, and the segment between their germline ends measures 12 bases.

The rearrangement joined TRBV5-1 to TRBJ2-2; TRBD1 is perhaps the D gene, given 6 matching bases. The sequence came from a man aged 25-45 years in good health. What was sequenced was naive CD4+ T cells sorted from blood. Per the publication, the cell subset or site label means: CD45RA+ positively selected. The CDR3 is CASSLPGQTTGELFF. The bases read TGCGCCAGCAGCTTGCCAGGACAGACAACCGGGGAGCTGTTTTTT.